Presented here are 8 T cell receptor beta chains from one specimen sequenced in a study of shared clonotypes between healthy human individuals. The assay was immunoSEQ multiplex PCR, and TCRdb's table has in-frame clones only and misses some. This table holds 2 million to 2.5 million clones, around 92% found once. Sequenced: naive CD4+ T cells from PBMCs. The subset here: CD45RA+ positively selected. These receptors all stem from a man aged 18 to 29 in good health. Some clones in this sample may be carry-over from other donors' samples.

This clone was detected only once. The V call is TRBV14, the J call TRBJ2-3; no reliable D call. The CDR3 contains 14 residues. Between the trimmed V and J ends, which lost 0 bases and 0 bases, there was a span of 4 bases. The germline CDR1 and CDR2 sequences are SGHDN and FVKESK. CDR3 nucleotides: TGTGCCAGCAGCCAAGACGTTAGCACAGATACGCAGTATTTT. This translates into CASSQDVSTDTQYF.

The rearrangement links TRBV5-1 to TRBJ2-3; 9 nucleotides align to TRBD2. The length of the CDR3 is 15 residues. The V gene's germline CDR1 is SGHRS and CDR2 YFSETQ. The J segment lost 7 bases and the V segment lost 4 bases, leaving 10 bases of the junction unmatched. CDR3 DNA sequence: TGCGCCAGCAGCCGCGTGACTAGCGGCCGCCATACGCAGTATTTT. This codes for CASSRVTSGRHTQYF.

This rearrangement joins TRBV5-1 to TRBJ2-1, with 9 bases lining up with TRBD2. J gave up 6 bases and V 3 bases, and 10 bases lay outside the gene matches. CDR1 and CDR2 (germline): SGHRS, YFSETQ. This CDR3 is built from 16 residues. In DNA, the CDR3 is TGCGCCAGCAGCTCCCCCGAAGCGGGAGGAGGCAATGAGCAGTTCTTC. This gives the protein CASSSPEAGGGNEQFF.

CDR3 sequence: CASSSGHSNQPQHF. The CDR3, as DNA: TGTGCCAGCTCATCGGGTCATAGCAATCAGCCCCAGCATTTT. This chain connects TRBV18 to TRBJ1-5; D gene unclear. This CDR3 region has 14 residues. Germline lookup yields CDR1 KGHSH and CDR2 LQKENI. The V gene lost 5 bases and the J gene lost 0 bases, with 8 bases spanning the gap.

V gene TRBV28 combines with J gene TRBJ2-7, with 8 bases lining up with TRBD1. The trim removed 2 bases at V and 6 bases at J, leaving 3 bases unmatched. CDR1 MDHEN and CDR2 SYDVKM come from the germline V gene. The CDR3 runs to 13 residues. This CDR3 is CASSLVGTGEQYF. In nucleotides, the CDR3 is TGTGCCAGCAGTTTAGTTGGGACAGGCGAGCAGTACTTC. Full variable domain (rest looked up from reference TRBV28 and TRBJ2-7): DVKVTQSSRYLVKRTGEKVFLECVQDMDHENMFWYRQDPGLGLRLIYFSYDVKMKEKGDIPEGYSVSREKKERFSLILESASTNQTSMYLCASSLVGTGEQYFGPGTRLTVT.

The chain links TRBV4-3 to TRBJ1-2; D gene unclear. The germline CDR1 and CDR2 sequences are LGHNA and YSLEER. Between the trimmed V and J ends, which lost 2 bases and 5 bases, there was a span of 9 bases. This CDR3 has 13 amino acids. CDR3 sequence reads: CASSQKEGYGYTF. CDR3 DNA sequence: TGCGCCAGCAGCCAAAAAGAAGGGTATGGCTACACCTTC.

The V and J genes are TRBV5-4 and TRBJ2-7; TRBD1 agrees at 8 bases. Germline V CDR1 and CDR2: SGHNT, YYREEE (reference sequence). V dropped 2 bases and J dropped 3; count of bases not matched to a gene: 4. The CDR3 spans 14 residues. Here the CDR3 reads CASSFGQGDYEQYF. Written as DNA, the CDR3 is TGTGCCAGCAGCTTCGGACAGGGAGACTACGAGCAGTACTTC.

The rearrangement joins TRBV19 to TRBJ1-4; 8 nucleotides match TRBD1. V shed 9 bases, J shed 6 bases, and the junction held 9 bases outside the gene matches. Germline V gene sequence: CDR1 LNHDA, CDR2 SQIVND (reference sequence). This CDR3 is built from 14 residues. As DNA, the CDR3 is TGTGCCAGCGGACAGGGCCGAACGGATGAAAAACTGTTTTTT. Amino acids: CASGQGRTDEKLFF.